This entry concerns a single TCR beta chain. Original data processing: For nucleated cells, counts were estimated from reference gene primer amplification. Generated by immunoSEQ multiplex PCR, the TCRdb table keeps only in-frame clones and is missing some. V, J and clone size derive from that table, while D and trimming were established from the DNA sequence. The sample records 150,000 to 160,000 clones, roughly 80% being singletons. The data originate from a study of blood T cell repertoires in COVID-19. Study background: COVID-19 samples collected from the United States, Italy and Spain covered acute and convalescent phases. PBMCs, B-cell-depleted T cells, or T cells provided the cDNA or gDNA that made up the material.

The CDR3 sequence is 15 residues long. Trimming took 4 bases from V and 5 from J; bases not matched to a gene: 11. Germline lookup yields CDR1 SGHRS and CDR2 YFSETQ. The rearrangement uses TRBV5-1 and TRBJ2-5; 7 nucleotides match TRBD2. The source material was peripheral blood. The sequence was collected from a man between 60 and 70 years old with acute or convalescent COVID-19. The CDR3 loop is CASSALWGGGETQYF. CDR3 DNA: TGCGCCAGCAGCGCCCTGTGGGGGGGAGGCGAGACCCAGTACTTC.